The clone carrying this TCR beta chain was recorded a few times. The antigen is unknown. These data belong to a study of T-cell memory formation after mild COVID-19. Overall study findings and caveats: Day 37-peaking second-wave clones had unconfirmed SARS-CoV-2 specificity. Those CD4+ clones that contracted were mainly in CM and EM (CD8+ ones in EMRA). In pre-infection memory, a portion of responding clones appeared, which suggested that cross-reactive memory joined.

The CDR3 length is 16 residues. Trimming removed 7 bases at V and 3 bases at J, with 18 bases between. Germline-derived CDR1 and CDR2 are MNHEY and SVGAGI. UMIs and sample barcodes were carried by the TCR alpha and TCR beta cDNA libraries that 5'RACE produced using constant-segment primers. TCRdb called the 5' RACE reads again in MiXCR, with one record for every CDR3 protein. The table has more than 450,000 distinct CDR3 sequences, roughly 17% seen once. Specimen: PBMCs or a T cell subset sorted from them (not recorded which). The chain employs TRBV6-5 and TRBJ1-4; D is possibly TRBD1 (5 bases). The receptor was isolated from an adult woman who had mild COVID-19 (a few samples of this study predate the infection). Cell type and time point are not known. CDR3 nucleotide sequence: TGTGCCAGCAAGCTCGGGACGGTGTTTCCTAATGAAAAACTGTTTTTT. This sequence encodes CASKLGTVFPNEKLFF.